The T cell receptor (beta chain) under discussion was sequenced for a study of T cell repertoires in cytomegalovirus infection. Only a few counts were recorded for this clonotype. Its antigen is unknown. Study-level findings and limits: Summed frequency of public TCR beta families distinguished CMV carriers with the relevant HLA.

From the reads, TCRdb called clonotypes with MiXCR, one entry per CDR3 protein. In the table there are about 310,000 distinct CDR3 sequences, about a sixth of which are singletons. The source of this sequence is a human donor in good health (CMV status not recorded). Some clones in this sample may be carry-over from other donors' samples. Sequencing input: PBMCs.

CDR3 protein: CSAQSPAGGADTQYF. In DNA form, the CDR3 reads TGCAGTGCGCAGTCCCCAGCGGGGGGGGCAGATACGCAGTATTTT. The chain couples TRBV20-1 to TRBJ2-3; TRBD2 matches 10 bases. The CDR3 runs to 15 residues. V trimming: 6 bases; J trimming: 4 bases; junction bases outside the gene matches: 10. The V gene's germline CDR1 is DFQATT and CDR2 SNEGSKA (reference sequence).